Listed here are 28 T cell receptor beta chains from one sample, sequenced in a study of beta chain features in type 1 diabetes. The study's findings and limits: Type 1 diabetes patients had moderately but significantly shorter TCRB CDR3s in all four CD4+ subsets.

Antigen specificity for these receptors is unknown. As every portion of the isolated RNA was reverse transcribed, the sequencing read expressed TCRB transcripts. Here immunoSEQ multiplex PCR was the method, and the copy in TCRdb shows in-frame clones only, minus some. The table shows roughly 250,000 clones, with around 21% occurring only once. Sequencing input: naive CD4+ T cells from blood. Receptors originate from a woman aged 40 to 50 with type 1 diabetes.

This clone has only one observation. The V gene is TRBV7-3, the J gene TRBJ2-2, with D maybe TRBD1 (5 bases). The CDR3 loop spans 16 amino acids. In germline, CDR1 is SGHTA, CDR2 FQGTGA. Trimming cost V 5 bases and J 2 bases, with 15 bases left between them. In DNA, the CDR3 is TGTGCCAGCAGCAGGCAGGGTTTGAGCAACACCGGGGAGCTGTTTTTT. Residues: CASSRQGLSNTGELFF.

V and J are TRBV28 and TRBJ2-2, with a tentative D call TRBD2 (6 bases). Germline lookup yields CDR1 MDHEN and CDR2 SYDVKM. Trimming pared 2 bases from V and 12 bases from J, leaving 13 bases between. The CDR3 has 13 residues. The CDR3 loop is CASSLPTGGQLFF. CDR3 bases: TGTGCCAGCAGTTTACCCACCGGAGGGCAGCTGTTTTTT.

This clone was counted a single time. DNA of the CDR3: TGTGCCAGCAGCCCTACAGGGTCCGGGGAGCCCCAGCATTTT. It codes for CASSPTGSGEPQHF. The rearrangement uses TRBV11-2 and TRBJ1-5, with a tentative D call TRBD1 (6 bases). There are 14 residues in the CDR3. Between the trimmed V and J ends, which lost 5 bases and 8 bases, there was a span of 16 bases. CDR1 and CDR2 from the germline V gene are SGHAT and FQNNGV. Looking up the rest from reference TRBV11-2 and TRBJ1-5 gives the full variable domain: EAGVAQSPRYKIIEKRQSVAFWCNPISGHATLYWYQQILGQGPKLLIQFQNNGVVDDSQLPKDRFSAERLKGVDSTLKIQPAKLEDSAVYLCASSPTGSGEPQHFGDGTRLSIL.

This sequence joins TRBV29-1 and TRBJ1-1; D call uncertain. Trimming removed 0 bases at V and 1 base at J, with 6 bases between. CDR3 length: 13 amino acids. Looked up from germline, CDR1 is SQVTM and CDR2 is ANQGSEA. In DNA, the CDR3 is TGCAGCGTTGAAGACCTTCGGAACACTGAAGCTTTCTTT. Translating it yields CSVEDLRNTEAFF.

This clone was observed a handful of times. This chain joins TRBV7-2 and TRBJ2-3, with a tentative D call TRBD2 (5 bases). The CDR3 runs to 13 residues. With 1 base removed from V and 6 bases from J, the gap between germline ends came to 8 bases. Germline CDR1 is SGHTA and CDR2 is FQGNSA. CDR3: CASSLEPGDTQYF. CDR3 in DNA: TGTGCCAGCAGCTTAGAACCGGGGGATACGCAGTATTTT.

This clone was observed a few times. V and J are TRBV9 and TRBJ2-3; 7 bases fit TRBD2. Per the germline V gene, CDR1 is SGDLS and CDR2 is YYNGEE. Germline trimming cut 1 base from V and 2 bases from J; bases unmatched to any gene: 7. This CDR3 contains 16 residues. Here the CDR3 reads CASSVWEGSLTDTQYF. DNA for the CDR3: TGTGCCAGCAGCGTATGGGAGGGGAGTCTCACAGATACGCAGTATTTT. The complete variable domain, with remaining parts taken from reference TRBV9 and TRBJ2-3, reads DSGVTQTPKHLITATGQRVTLRCSPRSGDLSVYWYQQSLDQGLQFLIQYYNGEERAKGNILERFSAQQFPDLHSELNLSSLELGDSALYFCASSVWEGSLTDTQYFGPGTRLTVL.

The gene calls are TRBV27 and TRBJ2-7; 10 bases are a match to TRBD1. V shed 5 bases, J shed 5 bases, and the junction held 6 bases outside the gene matches. Germline CDR1 MNHEY, CDR2 SMNVEV (reference sequence). The CDR3 extends over 14 amino acids. In DNA form, the CDR3 reads TGTGCCAGCAGTCGACAGGGGGCGCGCGACGAGCAGTACTTC. As protein: CASSRQGARDEQYF.

V usage is TRBV9 and J usage is TRBJ2-7, with D perhaps TRBD2 (7 bases). CDR1 is SGDLS and CDR2 is YYNGEE in the germline V gene. Deletions cut 0 bases from V and 6 bases from J, with 16 bases between. The CDR3 extends over 15 amino acids. The DNA of the CDR3 is TGTGCCAGCAGCGTAGGGGTCACCGGGGGGCTCGAGCAGTACTTC. It specifies CASSVGVTGGLEQYF.

This clone was observed a few times. This chain connects TRBV30 to TRBJ2-1; 11 bases agree with TRBD1. V was pared by 3 bases and J by 4 bases, with 2 bases of the junction left unmatched. Looked up from germline, CDR1 is GTSNPN and CDR2 is SVGIG (reference sequence). This CDR3 contains 14 residues. Here the CDR3 reads CAWSRDRGYNEQFF. The CDR3 DNA reads as TGTGCCTGGAGCCGGGACAGGGGGTACAATGAGCAGTTCTTC.

The chain employs TRBV5-4 and TRBJ2-1; 9 nucleotides align to TRBD1. Germline lookup yields CDR1 SGHNT and CDR2 YYREEE (reference sequence). After removal of 2 bases from V and 9 bases from J, the junction contained 9 bases not matched to a gene. The CDR3 consists of 15 residues. CDR3 sequence: CASSLIRTGGGEQFF. The CDR3 DNA reads TGTGCCAGCAGCTTAATAAGAACAGGGGGCGGTGAGCAGTTCTTC.

The V gene is TRBV18, the J gene TRBJ2-1; 9 bases map to TRBD2. The V and J ends lost 0 bases and 4 bases, in that order; junction bases with no gene match: 4. CDR1 KGHSH and CDR2 LQKENI come from the germline V gene. The CDR3 is made up of 16 amino acids. As DNA, the CDR3 is TGTGCCAGCTCACCACCGACTAGCGGCCTGTACAATGAGCAGTTCTTC. Protein product: CASSPPTSGLYNEQFF.

The genes are TRBV2 and TRBJ1-1, with 7 positions matching TRBD1. V lost 10 bases, J lost 6 bases, and 14 bases stayed unmatched. Germline-derived CDR1 and CDR2 are SNHLY and FYNNEI. This CDR3 comprises 14 residues. CDR3 loop: CAIQVTGPGSEAFF. DNA for the CDR3: TGTGCCATACAGGTGACAGGGCCCGGATCTGAAGCTTTCTTT.

This clone was counted between two and nine times. The CDR3 loop is CSVEKLAGVGKNIQYF. For the CDR3, the DNA is TGCAGCGTTGAAAAACTAGCGGGAGTTGGCAAAAACATTCAGTACTTC. The chain has TRBV29-1 and TRBJ2-4; the match to TRBD2 covers 11 bases. Trimming cost V 2 bases and J 3 bases; bases outside gene matches: 6. This CDR3 contains 16 residues. Germline assignment: CDR1 SQVTM and CDR2 ANQGSEA.

V is TRBV9 and J is TRBJ1-1; D not resolved. The germline CDR1 and CDR2 sequences are SGDLS and YYNGEE. CDR3 size: 13 residues. V lost 4 bases to trimming and J lost 1 base, with 8 bases between them. Written as DNA, the CDR3 is TGTGCCAGCAGCCCTGGGAGGAACACTGAAGCTTTCTTT. It translates to CASSPGRNTEAFF.

V gene TRBV15 combines with J gene TRBJ1-2; 12 bases match TRBD1. The CDR3 has 15 amino acids. CDR1 and CDR2 from the germline V gene are LNHNV and YYDKDF (reference sequence). Trimming took 0 bases from V and 8 from J; bases not matched to a gene: 4. As DNA, the CDR3 is TGTGCCACCAGCAGAGATGGGACAGGGGGCCTGGGCTACACCTTC. As protein: CATSRDGTGGLGYTF.

Only a few counts were recorded for this clone. The chain joins TRBV5-1 to TRBJ1-5, with 7 bases that match TRBD1. The CDR3 totals 15 residues. Trimming cost V 4 bases and J 1 base; bases outside gene matches: 5. CDR1 and CDR2 (germline): SGHRS, YFSETQ. For the CDR3, the DNA is TGCGCCAGCAGCGCATCAGGGGGGAGCAATCAGCCCCAGCATTTT. Protein: CASSASGGSNQPQHF.

The gene calls are TRBV29-1 and TRBJ2-7; D is possibly TRBD2 (5 bases). Germline lookup yields CDR1 SQVTM and CDR2 ANQGSEA. This CDR3 is 12 amino acids long. V dropped 8 bases and J dropped 4 bases, with 15 bases sitting between them. CDR3: CSSRENGYEQYF. CDR3 sequence (DNA): TGCAGCTCCCGGGAAAATGGGTACGAGCAGTACTTC.

A single count supports this clone. The chain links TRBV4-1 to TRBJ1-2; D possibly corresponds to TRBD1 (5 bases). This CDR3 is 15 amino acids long. V lost 3 bases and J 4 bases, leaving 15 bases between the germline ends. Per the germline V gene, CDR1 is MGHRA and CDR2 is YSYEKL. Written as DNA, the CDR3 is TGCGCCAGCAGCCAGGGGGGACTTTCCCTCTATGGCTACACCTTC. It yields the protein CASSQGGLSLYGYTF.

V is TRBV5-8 and J is TRBJ1-5; tentative D call: TRBD1 (6 bases). The germline CDR1 and CDR2 sequences are SGHTS and YDEGEE. The CDR3 extends over 12 amino acids. V dropped 7 bases and J dropped 5 bases, with 10 bases sitting between them. The CDR3 spells CASSQGYQPQHF. The DNA for the CDR3 is TGTGCCAGCTCTCAGGGGTATCAGCCCCAGCATTTT.

This chain connects TRBV6-4 to TRBJ2-3; D is perhaps TRBD2 (6 bases). The CDR3 is 14 amino acids. Germline assignment: CDR1 MRHNA and CDR2 SNTAGT. V was trimmed by 10 bases and J by 2 bases, leaving 16 bases between them. CDR3 bases: TGTGCCATAAAGGGGCGGGAATACACAGATACGCAGTATTTT. It is translated as CAIKGREYTDTQYF.

This clone was recorded a few times. Other DNA sequences in the sample encode the same CDR3. The genes are TRBV7-2 and TRBJ2-5; 13 bases are a match to TRBD2. This CDR3 is built from 15 residues. The V and J ends lost 3 bases and 2 bases, in that order; junction bases with no gene match: 0. Germline CDR1 SGHTA, CDR2 FQGNSA. The CDR3 DNA is TGTGCCAGCAGCTTGGGACTAGCGGGGCAAGAGACCCAGTACTTC. This encodes CASSLGLAGQETQYF.

This clone was seen a few times. V gene TRBV5-4 combines with J gene TRBJ2-1; tentatively, D is TRBD1 (6 bases). V was clipped by 3 bases and J by 4 bases, with 11 bases between them. This CDR3 is built from 14 residues. Germline V CDR1 and CDR2: SGHNT, YYREEE (reference sequence). The CDR3 is CASSSGTRYNEQFF. The DNA of the CDR3 is TGTGCCAGCAGCTCAGGGACACGTTACAATGAGCAGTTCTTC.

The CDR3 loop is CSVGQGLSGYTF. The DNA of the CDR3 is TGCAGCGTCGGACAGGGGCTTAGTGGCTACACCTTC. The V call is TRBV29-1, the J call TRBJ1-2, with TRBD1 matching over 9 bases. CDR1 SQVTM and CDR2 ANQGSEA come from the germline V gene. With V trimmed by 6 bases and J by 7 bases, 6 bases remained unmatched. The CDR3 spans 12 residues.

The genes are TRBV2 and TRBJ1-5, with 8 bases matching TRBD1. Germline V CDR1 and CDR2: SNHLY, FYNNEI. The trim removed 6 bases at V and 4 bases at J, leaving 5 bases unmatched. The CDR3 sequence is 14 residues long. CDR3 protein: CASRVQGGNQPQHF. In DNA form, the CDR3 reads TGTGCCAGCAGGGTACAGGGGGGGAATCAGCCCCAGCATTTT.

This clone was picked up a small number of times. Other nucleotide sequences from this sample produce the same CDR3. DNA for the CDR3: TGTGCCAGCAGTTACTCCTTAGCGGGAGGGGAGACCCAGTACTTC. It translates to CASSYSLAGGETQYF. The chain couples TRBV6-5 to TRBJ2-5; 11 bases line up with TRBD2. The CDR3 extends over 15 amino acids. The J segment lost 5 bases and the V segment lost 0 bases, leaving 2 bases of the junction unmatched. Germline V CDR1 and CDR2: MNHEY, SVGAGI.

The gene calls are TRBV7-3 and TRBJ1-1; D is ambiguous. Trimming removed 5 bases at V and 3 bases at J, with 10 bases between. Per germline, CDR1 SGHTA and CDR2 FQGTGA. The CDR3 runs to 13 residues. CDR3 residues: CASSLRRDTEAFF. The DNA for the CDR3 is TGTGCCAGCAGCCTGCGCCGGGACACTGAAGCTTTCTTT.

This clone turned up a few times. The rearrangement joins TRBV18 to TRBJ1-5, with 9 bases lining up with TRBD1. The V gene end was trimmed by 3 bases and the J gene end by 4 bases; junction bases not matched to a gene: 7. The CDR3 totals 16 residues. Germline-derived CDR1 and CDR2 are KGHSH and LQKENI. The CDR3 region has the DNA TGTGCCAGCTCACCGGCCGGGACAGGGAATAATCAGCCCCAGCATTTT. Translating it yields CASSPAGTGNNQPQHF.

This rearrangement joins TRBV9 to TRBJ2-1; TRBD2 matches 7 bases. V trimming: 0 bases; J trimming: 3 bases; junction bases outside the gene matches: 0. This CDR3 has 14 residues. CDR1 and CDR2 from the germline V gene are SGDLS and YYNGEE. DNA for the CDR3: TGTGCCAGCAGCGTAGGGGAGGGCTACAATGAGCAGTTCTTC. Encoded protein: CASSVGEGYNEQFF.